This TCR beta chain emerged from a study of neoadjuvant nivolumab and ipilimumab in lung cancer. Study summary: The combination arm added day-1 ipilimumab 1 mg/kg to nivolumab 3 mg/kg on days 1, 15, 29. Study-level findings and limits: Pathologic regression was not significantly tied to TCR clonality. Only two of four nivolumab-treated tumors gained richness and clonality by surgery. TCR richness and clonality were higher in tumors than adjacent uninvolved lung.

Clones were sequenced by immunoSEQ multiplex PCR, and TCRdb holds only the in-frame ones, with some missing. The sample yields fewer than 30,000 clones, about three quarters seen once. As regards this clone: Its specificity is not known.

This TCR was sampled from an adult with non-small cell lung cancer. The sequencing here drew on tumor tissue, taken after neoadjuvant nivolumab, alone or with ipilimumab, at or shortly before surgery.

The CDR3 nucleotides are TGTGCCAGCACCATCGGGACTAGGACGAATGAGCAGTTCTTC. Its protein product is CASTIGTRTNEQFF. This sequence joins TRBV5-4 and TRBJ2-1; 8 bases match TRBD2. The V and J ends lost 6 bases and 7 bases, in that order; junction bases with no gene match: 9. This CDR3 is built from 14 residues. Germline CDR1 and CDR2: SGHNT and YYREEE (reference sequence).